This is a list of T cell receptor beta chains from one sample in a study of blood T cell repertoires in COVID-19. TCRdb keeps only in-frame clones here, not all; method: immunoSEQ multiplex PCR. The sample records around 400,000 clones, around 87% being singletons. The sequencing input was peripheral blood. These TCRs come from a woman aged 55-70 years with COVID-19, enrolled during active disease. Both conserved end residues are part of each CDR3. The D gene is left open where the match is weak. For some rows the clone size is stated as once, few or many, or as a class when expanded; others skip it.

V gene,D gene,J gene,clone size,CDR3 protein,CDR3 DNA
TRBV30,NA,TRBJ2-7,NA,CAWSYSGISEQYF,TGTGCCTGGAGTTACTCCGGGATTTCCGAGCAGTACTTC
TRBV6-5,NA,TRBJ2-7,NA,CASSSLSRTAAYEQYF,TGTGCCAGCAGTTCTCTGTCGAGGACAGCCGCCTACGAGCAGTACTTC
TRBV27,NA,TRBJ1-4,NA,CASSLIRGSNEKLFF,TGTGCCAGCAGCCTTATCAGGGGTTCAAATGAAAAACTGTTTTTT
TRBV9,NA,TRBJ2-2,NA,CASSTRTDSTGELFF,TGTGCCAGCAGCACCCGGACAGACTCCACCGGGGAGCTGTTTTTT
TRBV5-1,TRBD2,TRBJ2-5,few,CASGPGGPQETQYF,TGCGCCAGCGGACCGGGGGGGCCCCAAGAGACCCAGTACTTC
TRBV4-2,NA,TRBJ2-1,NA,CASSQVRGSGLHEQFF,TGTGCCAGCAGCCAGGTCAGGGGTTCAGGGCTCCATGAGCAGTTCTTC
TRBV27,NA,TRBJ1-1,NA,CASSLSRRGNTEAFF,TGTGCCAGCAGTTTATCGCGCAGGGGGAACACTGAAGCTTTCTTT
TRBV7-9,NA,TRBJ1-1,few,CASSHLRKNTEAFF,TGTGCCAGCAGCCATCTGAGAAAGAACACTGAAGCTTTCTTT
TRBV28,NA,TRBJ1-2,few,CASSLQDYGYTF,TGTGCCAGCAGTTTACAGGACTATGGCTACACCTTC
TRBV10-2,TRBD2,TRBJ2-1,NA,CASMVTSGGPFNNEQFF,TGCGCCAGCATGGTGACTAGCGGGGGCCCATTTAACAATGAGCAGTTCTTC
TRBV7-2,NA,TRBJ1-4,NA,CASSASTGRPNEKLFF,TGTGCCAGCAGCGCCAGTACCGGGAGACCGAATGAAAAACTGTTTTTT
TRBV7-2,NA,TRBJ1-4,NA,CASSTPRGEKLFF,TGTGCCAGCAGCACGCCCCGGGGGGAAAAACTGTTTTTT
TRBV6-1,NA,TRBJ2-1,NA,CASSEPPRVEQFF,TGTGCCAGCAGTGAGCCCCCTCGAGTCGAGCAGTTCTTC
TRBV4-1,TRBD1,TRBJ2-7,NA,CASSQVGTGPYEQYF,TGCGCCAGCAGCCAAGTCGGGACAGGGCCCTACGAGCAGTACTTC
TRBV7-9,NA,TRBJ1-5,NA,CASSLGDRGSQPQHF,TGTGCCAGCAGCTTAGGAGATCGGGGGAGCCAGCCCCAGCATTTT
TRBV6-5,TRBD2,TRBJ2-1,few,CASRGGVQSYNEQFF,TGTGCCAGCAGGGGAGGGGTACAATCCTACAATGAGCAGTTCTTC
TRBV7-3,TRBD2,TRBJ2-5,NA,CASSSSGGPQETQYF,TGTGCCAGCAGCTCGAGCGGGGGGCCTCAAGAGACCCAGTACTTC
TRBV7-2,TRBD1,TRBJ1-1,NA,CASSREGTGGTEAFF,TGTGCCAGCAGCCGCGAAGGGACAGGGGGAACTGAAGCTTTCTTT
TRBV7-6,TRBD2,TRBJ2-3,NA,CASSSLAGGTDTQYF,TGTGCCAGCAGCTCCCTCGCGGGGGGCACAGATACGCAGTATTTT
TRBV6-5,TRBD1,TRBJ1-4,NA,CASSRDRANEKLFF,TGTGCCAGCAGCAGGGACAGGGCTAATGAAAAACTGTTTTTT
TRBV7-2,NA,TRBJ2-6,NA,CASSLQGNSGANVLTF,TGTGCCAGCAGCCTACAGGGCAACTCTGGGGCCAACGTCCTGACTTTC
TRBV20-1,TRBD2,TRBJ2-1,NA,CSASLFGTSVDEQFF,TGCAGTGCTAGTCTTTTTGGGACTAGTGTCGATGAGCAGTTCTTC
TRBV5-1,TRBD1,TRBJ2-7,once,CASSVTGGSYEQYF,TGCGCCAGCAGCGTGACAGGGGGGTCCTACGAGCAGTACTTC
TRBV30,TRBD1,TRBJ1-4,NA,CAWSVKGADGEKLFF,TGTGCCTGGAGTGTCAAGGGGGCTGATGGCGAAAAACTGTTTTTT
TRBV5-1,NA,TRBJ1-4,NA,CASSLTGSEKLFF,TGCGCCAGCAGCTTAACAGGTAGTGAAAAACTGTTTTTT
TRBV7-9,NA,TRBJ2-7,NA,CASSLSGQIYEQYF,TGTGCCAGCAGCTTATCCGGACAGATCTACGAGCAGTACTTC
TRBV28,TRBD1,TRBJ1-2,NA,CASRPGQGAGYGYTF,TGTGCCAGCAGGCCGGGACAGGGGGCTGGCTATGGCTACACCTTC
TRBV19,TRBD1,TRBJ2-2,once,CASSTTGGLFGELFF,TGTGCCAGTAGCACGACAGGGGGACTGTTCGGGGAGCTGTTTTTT
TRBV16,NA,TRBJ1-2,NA,CASSSNRGYGYTF,TGTGCCAGCAGCTCTAACCGGGGGTATGGCTACACCTTC
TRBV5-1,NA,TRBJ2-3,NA,CASSLPTLPGSDTQYF,TGCGCCAGCAGTCTTCCCACCTTACCAGGGTCAGATACGCAGTATTTT
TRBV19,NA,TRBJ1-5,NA,CASSIVDGRREPQHF,TGTGCCAGTAGTATAGTTGACGGCCGGAGGGAGCCCCAGCATTTT
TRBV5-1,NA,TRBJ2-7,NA,CASSNQGGSTYEQYF,TGCGCCAGCAGCAACCAGGGAGGCAGTACCTACGAGCAGTACTTC
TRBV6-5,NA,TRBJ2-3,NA,CASSRDNSDTQYF,TGTGCCAGCAGTCGGGACAACTCAGATACGCAGTATTTT
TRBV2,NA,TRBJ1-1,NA,CASREGALNTEAFF,TGTGCCAGCAGGGAGGGAGCTTTGAACACTGAAGCTTTCTTT
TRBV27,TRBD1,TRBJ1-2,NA,CASSIDRDSFYGYTF,TGTGCCAGCAGTATAGACAGGGATTCTTTCTATGGCTACACCTTC
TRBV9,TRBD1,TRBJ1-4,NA,CASSEGATVSNEKLFF,TGTGCCAGCAGCGAGGGGGCGACCGTCTCGAATGAAAAACTGTTTTTT
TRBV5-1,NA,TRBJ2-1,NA,CASSLAGPGDEQFF,TGCGCCAGCAGCTTGGCGGGGCCGGGGGATGAGCAGTTCTTC
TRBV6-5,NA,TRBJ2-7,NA,CASHKGVYEQYF,TGTGCCAGCCATAAGGGGGTTTACGAGCAGTACTTC
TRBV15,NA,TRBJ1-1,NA,CATGLKGQPNTEAFF,TGTGCCACCGGGTTAAAGGGGCAGCCGAACACTGAAGCTTTCTTT
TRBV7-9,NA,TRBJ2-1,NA,CASSSSGQIKNSYNEQFF,TGTGCCAGCAGCTCCTCCGGACAGATAAAAAACTCCTACAATGAGCAGTTCTTC
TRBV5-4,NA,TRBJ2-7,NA,CASSSTLGGEQYF,TGTGCCAGCAGCTCCACCTTAGGGGGCGAGCAGTACTTC
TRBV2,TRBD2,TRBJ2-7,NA,CASSYLGGLDEQYF,TGTGCCAGCAGCTACCTGGGAGGGCTCGACGAGCAGTACTTC
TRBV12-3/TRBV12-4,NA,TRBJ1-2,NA,CASSLYRNYGYTF,TGTGCCAGCAGTTTGTACAGGAACTATGGCTACACCTTC
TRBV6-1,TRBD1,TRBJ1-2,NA,CASSEAQGAGYYGYTF,TGTGCCAGCAGTGAAGCGCAGGGGGCTGGTTACTATGGCTACACCTTC
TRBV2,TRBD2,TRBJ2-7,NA,CASSGGLAGGPGETYEQYF,TGTGCCAGCAGTGGCGGCCTAGCGGGGGGGCCGGGAGAAACCTACGAGCAGTACTTC
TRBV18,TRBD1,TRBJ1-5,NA,CASSPSRATGAYSNQPQHF,TGTGCCAGCTCACCATCGCGCGCTACAGGGGCATATAGCAATCAGCCCCAGCATTTT
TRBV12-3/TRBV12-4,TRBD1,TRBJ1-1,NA,CASSQGVNTEAFF,TGTGCCAGCAGCCAGGGGGTGAACACTGAAGCTTTCTTT
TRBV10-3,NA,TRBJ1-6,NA,CAISGQNSPLHF,TGTGCCATCAGTGGCCAGAATTCACCCCTCCACTTT
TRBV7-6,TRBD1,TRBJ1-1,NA,CASSALTGGMTEAFF,TGTGCCAGCAGCGCCCTGACAGGGGGGATGACTGAAGCTTTCTTT
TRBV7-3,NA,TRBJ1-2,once,CASSLSGQGNYGYTF,TGTGCCAGCAGCTTAAGTGGTCAGGGGAACTATGGCTACACCTTC
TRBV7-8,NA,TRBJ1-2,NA,CASSLGPNYGYTF,TGTGCCAGCAGCTTAGGGCCTAACTATGGCTACACCTTC
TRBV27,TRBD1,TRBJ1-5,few,CASSQSDRGNQPQHF,TGTGCCAGCAGTCAATCGGACAGGGGCAATCAGCCCCAGCATTTT
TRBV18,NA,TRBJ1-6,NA,CASSPSQGNSPLHF,TGTGCCAGCTCACCTTCCCAGGGGAATTCACCCCTCCACTTT
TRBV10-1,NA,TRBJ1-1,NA,CASSSQAGGEAFF,TGCGCCAGCAGTTCCCAAGCGGGAGGTGAAGCTTTCTTT
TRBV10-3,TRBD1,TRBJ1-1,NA,CAISESRGAGGAYTEAFF,TGTGCCATCAGTGAGTCGAGAGGTGCAGGGGGCGCTTACACTGAAGCTTTCTTT
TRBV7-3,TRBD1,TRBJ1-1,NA,CASSSGTGGDAFF,TGTGCCAGCAGCTCCGGGACAGGGGGAGACGCTTTCTTT
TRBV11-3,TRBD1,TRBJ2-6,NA,CASSTGTGGVLTF,TGTGCCAGCAGCACCGGGACAGGAGGCGTCCTGACTTTC
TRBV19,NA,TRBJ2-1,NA,CASSPRGQPYNEQFF,TGTGCCAGTAGTCCGCGGGGACAGCCCTACAATGAGCAGTTCTTC
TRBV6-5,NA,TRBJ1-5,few,CASSYRGNQPQHF,TGTGCCAGCAGTTACAGGGGGAATCAGCCCCAGCATTTT